This is a list of T cell receptor beta chains from one sample in a study of response to subunit inactivated influenza vaccine. TCRdb fed the RT-PCR reads into MiXCR, producing one record per CDR3 protein. The top ten clones hold roughly a tenth of a sample with about 830,000 distinct CDR3 sequences, approximately 17% of them seen once. The input for sequencing was PBMCs from blood, taken 4 to 6 days after vaccination. These receptors were collected from a man in his forties or fifties who received an inactivated influenza vaccine. CDR3s include the opening cysteine and the closing phenylalanine or tryptophan. The D gene is left open where the match is weak. Clone size is given for some rows only: seen once, a few or many times, or a class if the clone is expanded.

V gene	clone size	D gene	J gene	CDR3 protein	CDR3 DNA
TRBV5-1	few	.	TRBJ1-1	CASSTGGGNTEAFF	TGCGCCAGCTCGACCGGGGGCGGAAACACTGAAGCTTTCTTT
TRBV28	few	TRBD1	TRBJ2-5	CASSRDSLLETQYF	TGTGCCAGCAGCCGGGACAGTCTTTTAGAGACCCAGTACTTC
TRBV20-1	few	.	TRBJ2-3	CSARDRDRYTDTQYF	TGCAGTGCTAGAGATAGGGACCGTTACACAGATACGCAGTATTTT
TRBV29-1	few	.	TRBJ2-7	CSVVDRQTYEQYF	TGCAGCGTTGTTGACAGGCAAACCTACGAGCAGTACTTC
TRBV20-1	many	.	TRBJ1-5	CSAGGRADQPQHF	TGCAGTGCTGGTGGACGGGCAGATCAGCCCCAGCATTTT
TRBV7-9	.	.	TRBJ1-2	CASTKEGANYGYTF	TGTGCCAGCACCAAAGAAGGGGCTAACTATGGCTACACCTTC
TRBV5-6	.	.	TRBJ2-4	CASSFRAPLAKNIQYF	TGTGCCAGCAGCTTTAGGGCACCCTTAGCCAAAAACATTCAGTACTTC
TRBV10-3	few	TRBD2	TRBJ2-1	CAISEKGLSDEQFF	TGTGCCATCAGTGAGAAGGGACTATCGGATGAGCAGTTCTTC
TRBV7-2	.	.	TRBJ2-7	CASSKGTTYEQYF	TGTGCCAGCAGCAAAGGGACAACATACGAGCAGTACTTC
TRBV4-2	.	.	TRBJ1-1	CASSHLGGTEAFF	TGTGCCAGCAGCCACCTAGGAGGGACTGAAGCTTTCTTT
TRBV4-3	.	.	TRBJ1-4	CASSQDFSVGKLFF	TGCGCCAGCAGCCAAGATTTTTCGGTGGGAAAACTGTTTTTT
TRBV10-3	many	.	TRBJ2-1	CAIRVGKTYNEQFF	TGTGCCATCAGGGTGGGGAAAACCTACAATGAGCAGTTCTTC
TRBV19	.	.	TRBJ2-2	CASSIRGQGELFF	TGTGCCAGTAGTATAAGAGGACAAGGAGAGCTGTTTTTT
TRBV4-2	many	.	TRBJ2-7	CASSHEIAYHEQYF	TGTGCCAGCAGCCATGAGATAGCCTACCACGAGCAGTACTTC
TRBV6-2/TRBV6-3	few	.	TRBJ2-7	CASSYSTDEQYF	TGTGCCAGCAGTTACTCGACGGACGAGCAGTACTTC
TRBV20-1	.	TRBD2	TRBJ2-3	CSATPPGGGAVDTQYF	TGCAGTGCCACACCCCCGGGCGGGGGGGCGGTAGATACGCAGTATTTT
TRBV7-2	.	.	TRBJ2-7	CASSLEYKQYF	TGTGCCAGCAGCTTAGAATACAAGCAGTACTTC
TRBV12-3/TRBV12-4	.	.	TRBJ1-5	CASSPQGQGGNQPQHF	TGTGCCAGCAGCCCCCAGGGGCAGGGAGGAAATCAGCCCCAGCATTTT
TRBV18	many	.	TRBJ2-2	CASSPPSNTGELFF	TGTGCCAGCTCACCACCCAGCAACACCGGGGAGCTGTTTTTT
TRBV20-1	.	TRBD1	TRBJ2-2	CSASTGGSTGELFF	TGCAGTGCTAGCACAGGGGGCTCCACCGGGGAGCTGTTTTTT
TRBV20-1	.	TRBD2	TRBJ2-3	CSARVASGTTDTQYF	TGCAGTGCTAGGGTGGCTAGCGGGACCACAGATACGCAGTATTTT
TRBV12-3/TRBV12-4	.	TRBD1	TRBJ1-1	CASSWTGSNAFF	TGTGCCAGCAGTTGGACAGGGTCAAATGCTTTCTTT
TRBV9	.	TRBD2	TRBJ2-1	CASSVSGTASYNEQFF	TGTGCCAGCAGCGTCAGCGGGACGGCCTCCTACAATGAGCAGTTCTTC
TRBV20-1	few	.	TRBJ2-7	CSGKRSGQPTYEQYF	TGCAGTGGGAAAAGAAGTGGACAGCCCACCTACGAGCAGTACTTC